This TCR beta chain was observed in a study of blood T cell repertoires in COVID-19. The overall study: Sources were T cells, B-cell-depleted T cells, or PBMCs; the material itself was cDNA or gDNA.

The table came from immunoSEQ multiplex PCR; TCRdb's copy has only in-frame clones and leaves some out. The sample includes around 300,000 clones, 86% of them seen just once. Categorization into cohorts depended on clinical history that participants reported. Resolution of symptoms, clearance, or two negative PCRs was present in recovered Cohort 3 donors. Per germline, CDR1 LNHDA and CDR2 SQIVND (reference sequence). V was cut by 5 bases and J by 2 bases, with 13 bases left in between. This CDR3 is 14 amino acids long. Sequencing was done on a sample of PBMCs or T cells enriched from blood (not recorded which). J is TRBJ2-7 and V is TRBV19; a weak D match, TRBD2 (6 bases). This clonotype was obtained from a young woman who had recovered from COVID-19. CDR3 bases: TGTGCCAGTAGTCTCCCCCGGGAGCCCTACGAGCAGTACTTC. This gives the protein CASSLPREPYEQYF.